This section outlines one T cell receptor (beta chain) sequence together with its context. The entry originates in a study of molecular identifiers for immune sequencing clone quantification. Previously described methods and listed TCR primers were used for bulk TCR libraries. A single record per CDR3 protein comes from TCRdb applying MiXCR to the PCR reads. The sample yields over 300,000 distinct CDR3 sequences, 24% seen once. The V end lost 2 bases, the J end lost 3 bases, and 23 bases lay between the germline ends. CDR3 length: 18 amino acids. From germline, CDR1 is LGHDT and CDR2 YNNKEL (reference sequence).

V gene TRBV3-1 combines with J gene TRBJ2-7; D is perhaps TRBD1 (6 bases). This TCR was sampled from a human donor in good health. Some libraries in this study had Jurkat cell RNA spiked in. Sequenced sample: naive CD8+ T cells from blood, with Jurkat cell RNA spiked in. Subset described: FACS-sorted CD8+CD4-CCR7+CD45RA+ naive T cells. In nucleotides, the CDR3 is TGTGCCAGCAGCCAAAGCGGACAGACCACACTGCAGTACTACGAGCAGTACTTC. Its translation: CASSQSGQTTLQYYEQYF.